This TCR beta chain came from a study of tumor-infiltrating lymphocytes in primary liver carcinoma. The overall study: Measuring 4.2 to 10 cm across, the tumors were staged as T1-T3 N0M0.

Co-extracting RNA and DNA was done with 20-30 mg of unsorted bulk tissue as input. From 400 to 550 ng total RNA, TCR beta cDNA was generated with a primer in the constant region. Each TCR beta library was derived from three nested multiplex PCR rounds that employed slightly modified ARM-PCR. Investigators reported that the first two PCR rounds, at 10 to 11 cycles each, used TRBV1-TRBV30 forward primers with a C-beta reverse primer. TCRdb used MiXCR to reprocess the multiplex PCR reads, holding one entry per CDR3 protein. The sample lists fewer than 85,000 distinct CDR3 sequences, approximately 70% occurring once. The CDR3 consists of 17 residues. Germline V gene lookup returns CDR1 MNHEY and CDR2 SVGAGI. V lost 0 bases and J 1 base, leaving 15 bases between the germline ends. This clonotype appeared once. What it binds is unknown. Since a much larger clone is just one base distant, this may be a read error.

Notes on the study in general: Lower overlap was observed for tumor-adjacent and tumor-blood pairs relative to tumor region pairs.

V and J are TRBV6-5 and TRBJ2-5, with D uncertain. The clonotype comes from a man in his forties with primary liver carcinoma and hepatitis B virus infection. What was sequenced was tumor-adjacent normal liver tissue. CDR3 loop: CASSYSSSGESQETQYF. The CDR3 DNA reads TGTGCCAGCAGTTACTCGAGTAGTGGCGAGTCCCAAGAGACCCAGTACTTC.